This T cell receptor (beta chain) was captured in a study of T cell repertoires in cytomegalovirus infection. For the study at large: From public TCR beta signatures came an indication of both CMV infection and matching HLA type. Overall study results and limits: HLA-C-restricted CMV-specific TCR beta clonotypes prevailed in the ex vivo response.

Points on this clonotype: Its target is unknown.

The CDR3 has 18 amino acids. In germline, CDR1 is SGHKS, CDR2 YYEKEE (reference sequence). V was pared by 4 bases and J by 0 bases, with 20 bases between. TCRdb re-called the reads with MiXCR, one entry per CDR3 protein. The sample lists roughly 150,000 distinct CDR3 sequences; less than 25% were seen once. The rearrangement joins TRBV5-5 to TRBJ1-3; D unclear. The TCR was taken from a human donor in good health (CMV status not recorded). Some clones in this sample may be carry-over from other donors' samples. The sample here was CD8+ T cells from cultured PBMCs, taken from culture after CMV antigen stimulation. The CDR3 DNA is TGTGCCAGCAGCCGCCGCGGGCCCGAAGCTCCCTCTGGAAACACCATATATTTT. Translation gives CASSRRGPEAPSGNTIYF.